This T cell receptor (beta chain) was sequenced during a study of cytomegalovirus exposure and HLA in healthy donors. Study context: Of around 400 genotyped donors, 75% to 90% grouped in the Caucasian-associated ancestry cluster. The study's findings and limits: As a later analysis revealed, most CMV-associated TCR beta chains appeared HLA-restricted.

Primers for the PCR totalled 60 Vbeta and 13 Jbeta. The repertoire was sequenced with immunoSEQ multiplex PCR; TCRdb's copy has only in-frame clones and lacks some. The ten top clones account for approximately 0.6%, within a sample of under 120,000 clones. To note about this clone: Its antigen is as yet unknown.

The ends lost 4 bases at V and 2 bases at J; junction bases unmatched: 9. This CDR3 comprises 15 residues. The germline V gene has CDR1 SGHRS and CDR2 YFSETQ. This clonotype was obtained from a man aged 50 to 60 in good health and CMV-seronegative. The chain uses TRBV5-1 and TRBJ2-7, with 7 nucleotides matching TRBD1. Input material: PBMCs. The DNA of the CDR3 is TGCGCCAGCAGCACGCGGACAGGAGATACCTACGAGCAGTACTTC. It yields the protein CASSTRTGDTYEQYF.